These 20 T cell receptor beta chains were sequenced from one sample in a study of T cells in Graves' hyperthyroidism and ophthalmopathy. RNA transcripts served as the template for amplifying TCR beta CDR3 regions. The HTBI primer set was used in a first-round RT-PCR of the TCR CDR3. TCRdb called the multiplex PCR reads again in MiXCR, with one record for every CDR3 protein. The sample contains some 600,000 distinct CDR3 sequences, 40% to 55% of which appear only once. Sequencing was done on a sample of peripheral blood or thyroid tissue (not recorded which). These receptors all come from a woman in her late teens or twenties with Graves' hyperthyroidism.

The sample holds a few counts of this clonotype. This chain uses TRBV7-2 with TRBJ1-1; weak D call: TRBD1 (5 bases). The germline CDR1 and CDR2 sequences are SGHTA and FQGNSA. The V end lost 5 bases, the J end lost 2 bases, and 15 bases lay between the germline ends. This CDR3 contains 15 residues. The CDR3 DNA sequence: TGTGCCAGCAGCCTCCCCGGGACGGATAACACTGAAGCTTTCTTT. Residues: CASSLPGTDNTEAFF.

About this clonotype: Given a much more abundant clone one base away, this may be a read error. The J gene is TRBJ2-5, the V gene TRBV2; 7 bases are shared with TRBD1. V dropped 4 bases and J dropped 3; count of bases not matched to a gene: 11. The CDR3 is 16 amino acids. In germline, CDR1 is SNHLY, CDR2 FYNNEI. The CDR3 DNA is TGTGCCAGCAGTGCCCTTCTAGGACAGGCGGAAGAGACCCAGTACTTC. Amino acids: CASSALLGQAEETQYF.

Ten or more counts support this clonotype. The chain uses TRBV19 and TRBJ2-5, with D possibly matching TRBD2 (6 bases). The V gene's germline CDR1 is LNHDA and CDR2 SQIVND (reference sequence). Between the trimmed V and J ends, which lost 1 base and 4 bases, there was a span of 10 bases. The length of the CDR3 is 14 residues. DNA of the CDR3: TGTGCCAGTAGTATAGGGGACTCAACAGAGACCCAGTACTTC. Translation gives CASSIGDSTETQYF.

On this clonotype: Possible read error: a much larger clone is one base away. This chain joins TRBV2 and TRBJ2-7; D remains unclear. Germline V gene data show CDR1 as SNHLY and CDR2 as FYNNEI. This CDR3 has 11 amino acids. V dropped 11 bases and J dropped 5 bases, with 13 bases sitting between them. The CDR3 sequence: CARQRRDEQYF. The CDR3 bases are TGTGCCCGCCAACGGAGAGACGAGCAGTACTTC.

Details on this clonotype: One end of the junction varies from germline; a read error may be responsible. The V gene is TRBV7-7, the J gene TRBJ2-2; no definite D call. This CDR3 spans 16 amino acids. Per the germline V gene, CDR1 is SSHAT and CDR2 is FNYEAQ (reference sequence). CDR3 DNA: TGCGCCAGCAGCCAACACCTACCCGAGGACGGCGGGGAGCTGTTTTTT. Translated: CASSQHLPEDGGELFF.

Many counts were recorded for this clonotype. The chain carries TRBV10-3 and TRBJ1-6; D remains ambiguous. CDR3 size: 13 residues. The V end lost 6 bases, the J end lost 7 bases, and 10 bases lay between the germline ends. CDR1 and CDR2 (germline): ENHRY, SYGVKD. The CDR3 loop reads CAIRRTENSPLHF. CDR3 nucleotide sequence: TGTGCCATCAGACGGACGGAAAATTCACCCCTCCACTTT.

This clonotype came up many times. This chain connects TRBV2 to TRBJ1-3; no clear D. Germline assignment: CDR1 SNHLY and CDR2 FYNNEI. The CDR3 length is 12 residues. Trimming removed 6 bases from V and 1 base from J, with 4 bases in between. CDR3 nucleotide sequence: TGTGCCAGCAGCGGATCTGGAAACACCATATATTTT. Its protein product is CASSGSGNTIYF.

CDR3 loop: CASSRAFSGNTIYF. For the CDR3, the DNA is TGTGCCAGCTCTCGGGCTTTCTCTGGAAACACCATATATTTT. The chain joins TRBV25-1 to TRBJ1-3; D gene ambiguous. V was trimmed by 8 bases and J by 0 bases, leaving 11 bases between them. The CDR3 runs 14 residues. CDR1 MGHDK and CDR2 SYGVNS come from the germline V gene.

The chain is built from TRBV24-1 and TRBJ1-1; 7 nucleotides match TRBD1. The J segment lost 4 bases and the V segment lost 11 bases, leaving 18 bases of the junction unmatched. Looked up from germline, CDR1 is KGHDR and CDR2 is SFDVKD. The CDR3 totals 16 residues. CDR3 sequence: CASSWIRGRSGTEAFF. DNA for the CDR3: TGTGCCAGCTCCTGGATTAGGGGGCGATCAGGCACTGAAGCTTTCTTT.

This clonotype was seen more than once but under ten times. The chain joins TRBV7-8 to TRBJ1-5, with D possibly TRBD1 on 5 matching bases. Germline CDR1 SGHVS, CDR2 FQNEAQ. Between the trimmed V and J ends, which lost 5 bases and 7 bases, there was a span of 21 bases. CDR3 length: 16 residues. CDR3 nucleotide sequence: TGTGCCAGCAGCCCCAGTAGTTATAGGGGTAGGCAGCCCCAGCATTTT. Its protein product is CASSPSSYRGRQPQHF.

A few counts support this clonotype. V and J are TRBV20-1 and TRBJ2-2, with 7 bases that match TRBD1. The CDR3 sequence is 14 residues long. Germline CDR1 reads DFQATT; CDR2 reads SNEGSKA (reference sequence). V gave up 3 bases and J gave up 6 bases; unmatched junction bases: 7. The CDR3 region is CSARGVTGPGELFF. The CDR3 DNA reads TGCAGTGCTAGGGGGGTGACAGGGCCCGGGGAGCTGTTTTTT.

The chain is built from TRBV25-1 and TRBJ1-5; D uncertain. The CDR3 is 16 residues long. The ends were cut back, 6 bases at V and 4 bases at J, with 19 bases in the middle. Per germline, CDR1 MGHDK and CDR2 SYGVNS. The CDR3 protein is CASSDTSRVGNQPQHF. DNA for the CDR3: TGTGCCAGCAGCGACACCTCGCGGGTCGGGAATCAGCCCCAGCATTTT.

This clonotype was counted a few times. V usage is TRBV6-5 and J usage is TRBJ2-7; tentatively, D is TRBD1 (6 bases). Germline CDR1 MNHEY, CDR2 SVGAGI. Trimming took off 2 bases at V and 2 bases at J, with 10 bases between the two ends. The CDR3 totals 14 residues. CDR3 DNA sequence: TGTGCCAGCAGTTACCAGGGGCGCACCTACGAGCAGTACTTC. Translating gives CASSYQGRTYEQYF.

V is TRBV10-1 and J is TRBJ2-2, with TRBD2 matching 13 bases. With V trimmed by 10 bases and J by 6 bases, 8 bases remained unmatched. The germline V gene encodes CDR1 WNHNN and CDR2 SYGVQD (reference sequence). The CDR3 totals 15 residues. The CDR3 is CATGMGLAGSGELFF. CDR3 DNA sequence: TGCGCCACCGGGATGGGACTAGCGGGATCCGGGGAGCTGTTTTTT.

About this clonotype: A much larger clonotype is one base distant, so this may be a read error. V gene TRBV7-2 combines with J gene TRBJ2-7; tentative D call: TRBD2 (5 bases). The CDR3 is 14 amino acids. Germline assignment: CDR1 SGHTA and CDR2 FQGNSA. The CDR3 here is CASSSSGPSYEQHF. The CDR3 region has the DNA TGTGCCAGCAGCTCCAGCGGTCCCTCCTACGAGCAGCACTTC.

The genes are TRBV24-1 and TRBJ1-1, with D possibly TRBD1 on 5 matching bases. CDR3 size: 14 residues. V was pared by 1 base and J by 6 bases, with 11 bases between. Germline CDR1 and CDR2: KGHDR and SFDVKD. The CDR3 region is CATSDFRDGSEAFF. In nucleotides, the CDR3 is TGTGCCACCAGTGATTTCAGGGACGGTTCTGAAGCTTTCTTT.

This clonotype appeared a few times. The gene calls are TRBV19 and TRBJ1-2; TRBD1 matches 12 bases. CDR1 LNHDA and CDR2 SQIVND come from the germline V gene (reference sequence). This CDR3 comprises 15 residues. The ends lost 4 bases at V and 8 bases at J; junction bases unmatched: 8. The CDR3 here is CASSTRGTGGWGYTF. In DNA, the CDR3 is TGTGCCAGTAGTACCCGAGGGACAGGGGGCTGGGGCTACACCTTC.

The J gene is TRBJ2-3, the V gene TRBV10-3, with 11 positions matching TRBD2. The germline V gene encodes CDR1 ENHRY and CDR2 SYGVKD. V dropped 6 bases and J dropped 2; count of bases not matched to a gene: 4. This CDR3 is built from 15 residues. CDR3 sequence: CAIRRLAGNTDTQYF. The CDR3 DNA sequence: TGTGCCATCAGGCGACTAGCGGGGAACACAGATACGCAGTATTTT.

Many counts were recorded for this clonotype. V gene TRBV10-3 combines with J gene TRBJ1-1, with D maybe TRBD1 (6 bases). Germline V lookup: CDR1 ENHRY, CDR2 SYGVKD. Trimming stripped 2 bases from V and 11 bases from J, with 21 bases between. This CDR3 has 15 amino acids. The CDR3 loop is CAISEPDSFRSPAFF. As DNA, the CDR3 is TGTGCCATCAGTGAGCCGGACAGTTTCCGATCCCCGGCTTTCTTT.

This clonotype was picked up many times. The gene calls are TRBV7-3 and TRBJ2-7, with D perhaps TRBD1 (5 bases). In germline, CDR1 is SGHTA, CDR2 FQGTGA. This CDR3 has 14 residues. V lost 5 bases, J lost 1 base, and 12 bases lay in between. CDR3 in amino acids: CASSMLRGSYEQYF. The CDR3 DNA reads as TGTGCCAGCAGCATGTTAAGGGGATCCTACGAGCAGTACTTC.